Below are 21 T cell receptor beta chains sequenced from a single sample in a study of siplizumab effects on memory and regulatory T cells. Clones were sequenced by immunoSEQ multiplex PCR, and TCRdb holds only the in-frame ones, with some missing. The sample lists 90,000 to 95,000 clones; 90% to 95% were seen once. Sequenced sample: CD8+ T cells sorted from blood. All receptors derive from a human donor in good health.

The chain has TRBV2 and TRBJ2-2; D uncertain. This CDR3 has 15 residues. CDR1 is SNHLY and CDR2 is FYNNEI in the germline V gene. Trimming left V 2 bases short and J 1 base short, with 8 bases between. CDR3 coding DNA: TGTGCCAGCAGTGAAAGCGCAGGGAACACCGGGGAGCTGTTTTTT. Translating gives CASSESAGNTGELFF. Using reference TRBV2 and TRBJ2-2 for the parts outside the CDR3, the full variable domain is EPEVTQTPSHQVTQMGQEVILRCVPISNHLYFYWYRQILGQKVEFLVSFYNNEISEKSEIFDDQFSVERPDGSNFTLKIRSTKLEDSAMYFCASSESAGNTGELFFGEGSRLTVL.

The rearrangement joins TRBV18 to TRBJ2-3; D perhaps matches TRBD1 (6 bases). The germline V gene has CDR1 KGHSH and CDR2 LQKENI. The CDR3 runs 13 residues. Trimming removed 3 bases at V and 6 bases at J, with 10 bases between. The CDR3 reads CASSPTGSDTQYF. In nucleotides, the CDR3 is TGTGCCAGCTCACCCACAGGGTCGGATACGCAGTATTTT.

The chain uses TRBV10-1 and TRBJ2-3, with D unresolved. Trimming removed 0 bases from V and 6 bases from J, with 16 bases in between. The germline V gene has CDR1 WNHNN and CDR2 SYGVQD (reference sequence). The CDR3 totals 16 residues. The CDR3 sequence: CASSESIVTGNDTQYF. The CDR3, as DNA: TGCGCCAGCAGTGAGTCTATAGTGACGGGCAACGATACGCAGTATTTT.

The chain joins TRBV13 to TRBJ2-2; TRBD2 agrees at 13 bases. The length of the CDR3 is 17 residues. Per germline, CDR1 PRHDT and CDR2 FYEKMQ (reference sequence). The V segment lost 5 bases and the J segment 5 bases; nucleotides outside the gene matches: 8. The CDR3: CASSGGLAGQGTGELFF. The CDR3 coding sequence is TGTGCCAGCAGCGGGGGACTAGCGGGACAAGGGACCGGGGAGCTGTTTTTT.

The J gene is TRBJ2-1, the V gene TRBV9; TRBD2 aligns across 15 bases. Germline V gene sequence: CDR1 SGDLS, CDR2 YYNGEE. The V and J ends lost 1 base and 1 base, in that order; junction bases with no gene match: 9. The CDR3 contains 20 residues. CDR3 sequence (DNA): TGTGCCAGCAGCGTATCGGGACTAGCGGGAGGAAGTAGGTCCTACAATGAGCAGTTCTTC. It specifies CASSVSGLAGGSRSYNEQFF.

The gene calls are TRBV27 and TRBJ1-6, with 10 bases identical to TRBD1. Trimming took 0 bases from V and 9 from J; bases not matched to a gene: 2. The CDR3 extends over 15 amino acids. Germline V gene lookup returns CDR1 MNHEY and CDR2 SMNVEV (reference sequence). This chain's CDR3 is CASSLSDRGFSPLHF. The CDR3 region has the DNA TGTGCCAGCAGTTTATCGGACAGGGGGTTTTCACCCCTCCACTTT.

In its sample, this clone was seen once. V gene TRBV9 combines with J gene TRBJ2-3, with 7 bases identical to TRBD2. J was trimmed by 4 bases and V by 3 bases; bases with no gene match: 5. Germline V lookup: CDR1 SGDLS, CDR2 YYNGEE. This CDR3 spans 14 amino acids. The CDR3: CASSEGRGSDTQYF. The DNA for the CDR3 is TGTGCCAGCAGCGAGGGGCGGGGGTCAGATACGCAGTATTTT.

This clone was counted a single time. CDR3 nucleotides: TGTGCCACCCGGGCTCCCAACTATGGCTACACCTTC. Encoded protein: CATRAPNYGYTF. The chain uses TRBV4-2 and TRBJ1-2; no definite D call. Looked up from germline, CDR1 is LGHNA and CDR2 is YNFKEQ. The length of the CDR3 is 12 residues. The ends were cut back, 10 bases at V and 2 bases at J, with 11 bases in the middle.

V and J are TRBV25-1 and TRBJ2-1, with no clear D. With 1 base removed from V and 10 bases from J, the gap between germline ends came to 17 bases. This CDR3 comprises 15 residues. Germline CDR1 is MGHDK and CDR2 is SYGVNS. CDR3 nucleotide sequence: TGTGCCAGCAGTGAATTGGGCTACGGAAGAGGCGAGCAGTTCTTC. The encoded protein is CASSELGYGRGEQFF.

This sequence joins TRBV15 and TRBJ2-6; D gene uncertain. V lost 3 bases and J 0 bases, leaving 6 bases between the germline ends. CDR3 length: 15 amino acids. Looked up from germline, CDR1 is LNHNV and CDR2 is YYDKDF (reference sequence). For the CDR3, the DNA is TGTGCCACCAGCAGCGACCACTCTGGGGCCAACGTCCTGACTTTC. As protein: CATSSDHSGANVLTF. The whole variable domain, filled in from reference TRBV15 and TRBJ2-6, reads DAMVIQNPRYQVTQFGKPVTLSCSQTLNHNVMYWYQQKSSQAPKLLFHYYDKDFNNEADTPDNFQSRRPNTSFCFLDIRSPGLGDTAMYLCATSSDHSGANVLTFGAGSRLTVL.

Only one count was recorded for this clone. Here the CDR3 DNA reads TGTGCCACTCGCTTTCAGGGGCGCCTAAACTATGGCTACACCTTC. Encoded protein: CATRFQGRLNYGYTF. This chain connects TRBV5-6 to TRBJ1-2; tentatively, D is TRBD1 (6 bases). Germline lookup yields CDR1 SGHDT and CDR2 YYEEEE. The CDR3 covers 15 residues. Trimming pared 9 bases from V and 2 bases from J, leaving 20 bases between. Full variable domain (missing parts from reference TRBV5-6 and TRBJ1-2): DAGVTQSPTHLIKTRGQQVTLRCSPKSGHDTVSWYQQALGQGPQFIFQYYEEEERQRGNFPDRFSGHQFPNYSSELNVNALLLGDSALYLCATRFQGRLNYGYTFGSGTRLTVV.

The chain uses TRBV4-3 and TRBJ2-1; D is uncertain. The CDR3 runs 14 residues. V lost 3 bases to trimming and J lost 8 bases, with 14 bases between them. Germline V lookup: CDR1 LGHNA, CDR2 YSLEER. This chain's CDR3 is CASSQALSRDEQFF. The CDR3 bases are TGCGCCAGCAGCCAGGCCCTTAGCCGCGATGAGCAGTTCTTC.

Only a few counts were recorded for this clone. V gene TRBV6-1 combines with J gene TRBJ2-1; D gene ambiguous. The V end lost 1 base, the J end lost 6 bases, and 16 bases lay between the germline ends. CDR1 and CDR2 from the germline V gene are MNHNS and SASEGT. This CDR3 comprises 16 residues. CDR3 nucleotide sequence: TGTGCCAGCAGTGAAGGGCCTGACTCGGTATCCAATGAGCAGTTCTTC. As protein: CASSEGPDSVSNEQFF.

This chain joins TRBV7-3 and TRBJ2-5; D gene unclear. The CDR3 totals 15 residues. V lost 3 bases and J 2 bases, leaving 13 bases between the germline ends. CDR1 is SGHTA, CDR2 FQGTGA, per germline. The CDR3 loop reads CASSLSKEGQETQYF. For the CDR3, the DNA is TGTGCCAGCAGCTTGTCCAAGGAAGGGCAAGAGACCCAGTACTTC.

This clone appeared once. CDR3 nucleotide sequence: TGTGCCAGCAGGCGGACTAGCGGGGGGGTCTACGAGCAGTACTTC. Its protein is CASRRTSGGVYEQYF. The chain is built from TRBV13 and TRBJ2-7, with 15 bases fitting TRBD2. The CDR3 loop spans 15 amino acids. CDR1 is PRHDT and CDR2 is FYEKMQ in the germline V gene (reference sequence). J lost 3 bases, V lost 6 bases, and 3 bases had no gene match.

The genes are TRBV9 and TRBJ2-1; D is ambiguous. This CDR3 contains 16 residues. Germline V lookup: CDR1 SGDLS, CDR2 YYNGEE. Trimming left V 4 bases short and J 0 bases short, with 14 bases between. This CDR3 reads CASSSRTVSSYNEQFF. The CDR3 region has the DNA TGTGCCAGCAGCTCACGGACGGTGAGCTCCTACAATGAGCAGTTCTTC. Full variable domain (rest looked up from reference TRBV9 and TRBJ2-1): DSGVTQTPKHLITATGQRVTLRCSPRSGDLSVYWYQQSLDQGLQFLIQYYNGEERAKGNILERFSAQQFPDLHSELNLSSLELGDSALYFCASSSRTVSSYNEQFFGPGTRLTVL.

The rearrangement links TRBV25-1 to TRBJ2-5, with D possibly being TRBD1 or TRBD2 (5 bases each). With 4 bases removed from V and 0 bases from J, the gap between germline ends came to 15 bases. This CDR3 spans 16 amino acids. Germline values: CDR1 MGHDK, CDR2 SYGVNS. CDR3 DNA sequence: TGTGCCAGCAGTGGGGAGACAGAAGAGTACCAAGAGACCCAGTACTTC. Encoded protein: CASSGETEEYQETQYF.

This CDR3 reads CASSQATNEKLFF. CDR3 nucleotide sequence: TGCGCCAGCAGCCAGGCAACTAATGAAAAACTGTTTTTT. V and J are TRBV5-1 and TRBJ1-4; the D is unclear. This CDR3 has 13 amino acids. Trimming stripped 4 bases from V and 0 bases from J, with 4 bases between. Germline V gives CDR1 SGHRS, CDR2 YFSETQ.

The chain couples TRBV7-9 to TRBJ1-1; no clear D. From germline, CDR1 is SEHNR and CDR2 FQNEAQ (reference sequence). Trimming left V 2 bases short and J 8 bases short, with 9 bases between. CDR3 size: 12 residues. The CDR3 is CASSLLLSEAFF. CDR3 coding DNA: TGTGCCAGCAGCTTATTATTATCGGAAGCTTTCTTT.

The V and J genes are TRBV5-4 and TRBJ1-2, with 9 nucleotides matching TRBD1. Germline V lookup: CDR1 SGHNT, CDR2 YYREEE (reference sequence). Germline trimming cut 5 bases from V and 7 bases from J; bases unmatched to any gene: 3. The CDR3 is 12 amino acids. CDR3 sequence: CASRQGAGGYTF. The DNA of the CDR3 is TGTGCCAGCAGACAGGGGGCGGGTGGCTACACCTTC.

This chain joins TRBV11-2 and TRBJ1-2, with TRBD1 as a possible D gene (5 bases). CDR1 and CDR2 (germline): SGHAT, FQNNGV. The CDR3 contains 15 residues. Trimming removed 5 bases at V and 4 bases at J, with 17 bases between. As DNA, the CDR3 is TGTGCCAGCAGCATCGCCGGGACGGCTTCCTATGGCTACACCTTC. It is translated as CASSIAGTASYGYTF.